A single TCR beta chain is shown here with its context. The source of the sample is a study of blood T cell repertoires in COVID-19. Across the whole study: Samples came from the United States, Italy and Spain, spanning acute and convalescent COVID-19.

Methods used by the authors: Estimation of nucleated cell counts was performed using reference gene primer amplification. Data came from immunoSEQ multiplex PCR; TCRdb stores just in-frame clones and leaves some out. V and J calls and clone size are copied from that table; D and trimming were computed from the DNA. The sample holds roughly 90,000 clones, roughly 88% seen once. Enrollment of patients from Seattle took place during active infection, with longitudinal follow-up. Germline V lookup: CDR1 LNHDA, CDR2 SQIVND (reference sequence). The ends lost 5 bases at V and 4 bases at J; junction bases unmatched: 5. The CDR3 is made up of 16 amino acids.

The sequencing input was peripheral blood. This rearrangement joins TRBV19 to TRBJ2-2, with 12 positions matching TRBD1. The clonotype comes from a woman of 80 years or more with COVID-19, enrolled during active disease. The CDR3 coding sequence is TGTGCCAGTAGTGTGGGACAGGGGGCGAGCACCGGGGAGCTGTTTTTT. Amino acids: CASSVGQGASTGELFF. The variable domain in full, with the rest retrieved from reference TRBV19 and TRBJ2-2, is DGGITQSPKYLFRKEGQNVTLSCEQNLNHDAMYWYRQDPGQGLRLIYYSQIVNDFQKGDIAEGYSVSREKKESFPLTVTSAQKNPTAFYLCASSVGQGASTGELFFGEGSRLTVL.